This TCR beta chain emerged from a study of cytomegalovirus exposure and HLA in healthy donors (TCRdb year 2017). In the study overall: In an earlier analysis of under 750 of the donors, 250 to 350 Gb of sequence data and 117 million unique TCR beta sequences from 150 million to 200 million T cells were reported. Alongside the repertoire data, information on donor age, sex, ethnicity and CMV serostatus was compiled. Class I and class II HLA loci were covered by the typing at four-digit resolution. All discovery cohort repertoires had been generated using a single sequencing platform. To predict cytomegalovirus infection status, the study brought together high-throughput TCR immunosequencing, statistical association of individual TCRs with disease status, and machine learning. A separate validation cohort of about 110 different subjects was used in addition to the 666-subject first cohort. To decide whether each TCR beta V gene segment behaved as functional or pseudogenic, an earlier analysis of some 600 of the donors relied on high-throughput TCR beta sequencing. In a later analysis, previously published TCR beta repertoires from about 670 donors were re-analyzed and high-resolution HLA genotyping was added so that TCR occurrence patterns could be studied. Of the approximately 400 genotyped donors, roughly 80% were placed in the genetic ancestry cluster associated with self-reported Caucasian donors. Among under 450 genotyped donors of the cohort, an average of roughly 240,000 unique TCR beta nucleotide sequences were sequenced per donor, roughly 20% of them non-productive. In a later genetic analysis, genome-wide SNP genotypes for about 65% of the roughly 700 donors were used, and that subset was treated as a discovery cohort. Using immunosequencing, the study profiled T cell repertoires from around 670 subjects and related those repertoires to cytomegalovirus serostatus. The study aimed to test whether cataloging public T cell receptors could reveal signatures of past pathogen exposure. Typing coverage differed by locus: A, B, C, DRB1 and DQB1 were typed in about 620-640 donors, DQA1 in 522, DPA1 in some 600, and DPB1 in roughly 470. Roughly 320 gigabases of sequencing data and approximately 91 million unique TCR sequences made up an early release that covered approximately 700 HLA-typed donors. Four to six DR-DQ haplotypes were handled as single units for association and clustering, since linkage in the cohort was strong. The later analysis used no new phenotypic data to find candidate immune exposures, relying instead on TCR beta sequences and their occurrence across donors.

Unmatched junction bases come to 9, with V trimmed by 2 bases and J by 5 bases. Measured from the cysteine to the phenylalanine, the CDR3 is 15 residues long. Just CDR3 DNA is preserved here, 45 bases in frame from base 1. The germline V gene specifies SGDLS as CDR1 and YYNGEE as CDR2. To prepare the library, the immunoSEQ multiplex PCR assay was applied. For the multiplex PCR, a mixture combining 60 forward primers for TCR Vbeta segments and 13 reverse primers for TCR Jbeta segments was used. A multiplex PCR assay on genomic DNA amplified the CDR3 region of rearranged TCR beta genes. The Illumina HiSeq System was used to sequence the amplified TCR beta libraries as 87-base-pair reads. The original methods were these. A later analysis tallied approximately 87 million unique TCR beta chains across the 640 or so repertoires, and roughly 11 million of those chains were shared by two or more donors. Raw reads were error-corrected and collapsed into unique sequences by a nearest-neighbor algorithm in which closely related sequences were merged to remove PCR and sequencing errors. CDR3 sequences were aligned to IMGT reference sequences to assign V, D and J gene segments. For a sequence to be retained, at least a six-nucleotide match to both a V gene segment and a J gene segment was required. Rearrangements were called productive when the CDR3 lacked stop codons and stayed in frame with V and J; all others were non-productive. Following IMGT convention, CDR3 was defined as the stretch from the second conserved V-encoded cysteine up to the conserved J-encoded phenylalanine. The earlier analysis of some 550 of the donors excluded any sequence lacking an unambiguous match to a single V gene segment. An earlier analysis of 587 of the donors classified V segments as functional when productive rearrangements were above 56.7% and as segregating when the standard deviation between donors was above 5%. A statistical classification framework was developed to diagnose cytomegalovirus status using the catalog of TCR beta chain sequences. In a later analysis, TCR nucleotide sequences were compared against IMGT/GENE-DB human TR gene sequences so that V and J genes could be assigned. The TCRdist pipeline was used in a later analysis to assign CDR3 sequences and most-parsimonious VDJ recombination scenarios. A later analysis defined each TCR beta chain by its CDR3 amino acid sequence plus V-gene family, and excluded reads lacking a unique V-gene family. In a later analysis, approximately 640 highly shared, low-generation-probability nucleotide sequences were removed to address suspected cross-contamination and a sequencing artifact. In a later analysis, a clonal expansion index for each public chain was calculated from normalized within-repertoire ranks of inferred template counts. A later analysis computed generation probabilities with a VDJ recombination model fitted to out-of-frame rearrangements, and checked the results against IGoR. In a later analysis, hypergeometric tests were used to score TCR-TCR, TCR-HLA and TCR-CMV co-occurrence, with a repertoire-size bias correction applied to TCR pairs. False discovery rates were estimated in a later analysis by permuting HLA or CMV assignments 20 times. A later analysis grouped co-occurring TCRs with DBSCAN, adding TCRdist sequence similarity when clustering within HLA-allele-positive subsets. For co-occurrence clustering, repertoires with fewer than 30,000 or more than 120,000 public chains were excluded, along with four to six repertoires with anomalous nucleotide sharing. Sourced from immuneACCESS, this table was stored by TCRdb with only in-frame sequences that have V and J called. A share of the clones is absent; for the studies checked, an unresolved V gene accounts for under half, and the remainder has no known explanation. The V and J calls and clone size were taken over from that table, and D and trimming were inferred from the DNA. Here the sample has approximately 220,000 clones; almost 80% occur a single time. The top ten hold 1.5% to 2% of the sample.

On the study overall, not on this receptor specifically: In the study, approximately 150 TCR beta chains were listed as associated with cytomegalovirus. The classifier was reported to diagnose cytomegalovirus status with high specificity and sensitivity in both the original and validation cohorts. Three of the identified cytomegalovirus-associated TCR beta chains were confirmed in vitro to be specific for cytomegalovirus antigens. According to a later genetic analysis, donors in an Asian-associated ancestry cluster had fewer N-insertions in productive TCRs than the roughly 660-donor mean. According to a later analysis, parvovirus B19, influenza, CMV and Epstein-Barr virus appeared linked to several top co-occurrence clusters. An earlier analysis of 450 to 750 of the donors showed that most TCR beta V segments appeared in productive rearrangements either about 87% or about 30% of the time, which broadly matched IMGT annotations. HLA typing was unavailable for some donors at each locus, so association tests used only the typed subset. Most CMV-associated TCR beta chains appeared to be HLA-restricted in a later analysis, and the HLA associations seemed to be driven largely by CMV exposure. Most TCR sequences were seen in very few donors, while some public TCRs were found in many individuals. In this cohort, only TCR beta chains were sequenced, and detectable features were limited by the absence of alpha or paired-chain data. At a false discovery rate of 0.05, a later analysis linked fewer than 20,000 TCR beta sequences to specific HLA alleles. Linkage disequilibrium might explain the correlated functional status among segregating V segments, but an unknown experimental factor could not be excluded. A further reported finding was that TCR beta sequences accurately predicted the HLA-A and HLA-B alleles for most subjects in the first cohort. Strong co-occurrence of HLA alleles, especially DR and DQ, made assigning TCR associations to individual alleles difficult. In a later analysis, HLA-associated TCR beta chains showed more clonal expansion and lower generation probabilities than non-associated chains that were equally common. According to a later analysis, TCR association rates differed among HLA loci, with DRB1 alleles showing the most associated TCRs and HLA-C alleles showing the fewest. A group of highly shared sequence variants was considered likely to be a technical artifact of the sequencing pipeline. Because counts were too low, about 18 rarely observed V segments, including chromosome 9 orphons, were excluded from the earlier analysis of under 650 of the donors. The authors suggested that the approach could potentially be generalized to other disease states and immunological phenotypes. Some IMGT-functional V segments, including TRBV6-2 and TRBV6-3, could not be told apart with the 87-base-pair reads, so those segments were excluded. A later genetic analysis associated a missense DCLRE1C variant with V-gene and J-gene trimming of TCR beta chains, and an independent cohort replicated the association. CMV serostatus was the only immune exposure information available for the cohort. Presence/absence analyses assumed roughly uniform sequencing depth across donors, an assumption that may not hold.

A remark on this clone: No cognate antigen has been identified for it. Base-call qualities are not available, and no considerably larger clone is one nucleotide away.

The cohort comprised around 700 healthy bone marrow donors. At the time of sampling, every cohort member was nominally healthy, though immune exposures that went unrecorded were likely present. The donor tested CMV seronegative, placing the donor among the 350 to 400 seronegative members of the cohort. A peripheral blood sample was collected from each donor, and TCR beta sequencing was performed on peripheral blood mononuclear cells. The Qiagen DNeasy Blood Extraction Kit was used to extract genomic DNA from the blood cell samples. The rearranged segments are TRBV9 and TRBJ2-5, and 7 junctional nucleotides match TRBD1. The specimen was PBMCs. The TCR sequence derives from a male donor in good health and CMV-seronegative. The CDR3 region reads CASSVDRTGRETQYF. The sequence in DNA is TGTGCCAGCAGCGTCGATCGGACAGGCCGGGAGACCCAGTACTTC.